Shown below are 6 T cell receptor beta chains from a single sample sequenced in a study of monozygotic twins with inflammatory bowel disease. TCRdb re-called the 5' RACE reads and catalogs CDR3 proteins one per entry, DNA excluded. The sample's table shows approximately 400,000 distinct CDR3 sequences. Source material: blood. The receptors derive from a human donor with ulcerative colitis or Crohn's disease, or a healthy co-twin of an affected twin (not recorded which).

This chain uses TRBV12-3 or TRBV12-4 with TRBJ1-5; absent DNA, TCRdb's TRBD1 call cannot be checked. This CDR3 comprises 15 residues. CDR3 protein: CASSMYRDRNQPQHF.

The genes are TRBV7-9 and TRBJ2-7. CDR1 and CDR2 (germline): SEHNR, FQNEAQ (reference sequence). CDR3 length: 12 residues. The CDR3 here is CASSVTSYEQYF.

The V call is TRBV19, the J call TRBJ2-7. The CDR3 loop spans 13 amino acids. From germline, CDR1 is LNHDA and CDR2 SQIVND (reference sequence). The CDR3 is CASSLADSYEQYF.

CDR3 region: CSASSPRTAGVSNEQFF. This chain links TRBV20-1 with TRBJ2-1; TCRdb selects TRBD2, and the lack of DNA leaves this call unchecked. Germline lookup yields CDR1 DFQATT and CDR2 SNEGSKA (reference sequence). The CDR3 runs to 17 residues.

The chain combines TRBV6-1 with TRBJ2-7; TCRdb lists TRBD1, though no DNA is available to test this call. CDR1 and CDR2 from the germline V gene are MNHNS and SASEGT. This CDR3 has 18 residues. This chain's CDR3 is CASSGTLTGVRGSYEQYF.

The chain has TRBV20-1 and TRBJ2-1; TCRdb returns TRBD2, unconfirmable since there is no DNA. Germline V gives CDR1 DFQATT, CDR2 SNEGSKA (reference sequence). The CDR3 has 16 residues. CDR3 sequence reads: CSARGLAGVWDGEQFF.